This entry lists 30 T cell receptor beta chains sequenced from one sample in a study of blood T cells in healthy people across ages. It was with a sample-barcoded 5' primer and a J-beta primer mix that a second PCR of roughly 7 to 12 cycles was run. TCRdb reanalysed the 5' RACE reads using MiXCR and keeps one entry per CDR3 protein. The table shows some 890,000 distinct CDR3 sequences, with under 35% occurring only once. The same sample was also studied in work on T cells of mothers and their children.

Sequenced: blood. The receptors here all came from a woman between 35 and 50 years old in good health.

The table lists this clonotype with a few counts. The chain employs TRBV4-1 and TRBJ1-5, with TRBD1 matching over 12 bases. In germline, CDR1 is MGHRA, CDR2 YSYEKL. This CDR3 has 16 amino acids. The ends lost 2 bases at V and 6 bases at J; junction bases unmatched: 5. The CDR3 region has the DNA TGCGCCAGCAGCCAACCGGGACAGGGGGCGAGTCAGCCCCAGCATTTT. Translating it yields CASSQPGQGASQPQHF.

The genes are TRBV9 and TRBJ1-4; 9 bases are a match to TRBD1. Per germline, CDR1 SGDLS and CDR2 YYNGEE. The CDR3 consists of 15 residues. The ends lost 0 bases at V and 8 bases at J; junction bases unmatched: 5. The CDR3 loop is CASSVGATGGEKLFF. CDR3 DNA sequence: TGTGCCAGCAGCGTAGGGGCGACAGGGGGAGAAAAACTGTTTTTT.

This clonotype turned up a few times. The rearrangement links TRBV12-3 or TRBV12-4 to TRBJ2-7; no definite D call. CDR3 length: 15 amino acids. Trimming left V 3 bases short and J 2 bases short, with 14 bases between. The chain's CDR3 is CASSLDPSNPYEQYF. The CDR3 nucleotides read TGTGCCAGCAGTTTGGACCCATCGAACCCCTACGAGCAGTACTTC.

This clonotype was seen repeatedly, ten times or more. The chain links TRBV6-4 to TRBJ2-1, with TRBD2 matching 7 bases. Per the germline V gene, CDR1 is MRHNA and CDR2 is SNTAGT. The CDR3 loop spans 16 amino acids. Unmatched junction bases numbered 6, after V lost 4 bases and J lost 0 bases. CDR3 bases: TGTGCCAGCAGTGCCGATACGGGGGGCTCCTACAATGAGCAGTTCTTC. This sequence encodes CASSADTGGSYNEQFF.

The chain employs TRBV4-1 and TRBJ2-3; D uncertain. CDR3 length: 19 residues. V lost 0 bases and J lost 1, with 20 bases in between. Germline-derived CDR1 and CDR2 are MGHRA and YSYEKL. The CDR3 DNA sequence: TGCGCCAGCAGCCAAGACTGGGCGTATACCCCTTCGGGCACAGATACGCAGTATTTT. Translation gives CASSQDWAYTPSGTDTQYF.

V and J are TRBV5-1 and TRBJ2-1; perhaps TRBD2 as D (5 bases). V was trimmed by 5 bases and J by 0 bases, leaving 15 bases between them. The CDR3 consists of 16 residues. Germline V gene lookup returns CDR1 SGHRS and CDR2 YFSETQ. As DNA, the CDR3 is TGCGCCAGCAGGCTGGACTGGAGGAGCTCCTACAATGAGCAGTTCTTC. It encodes CASRLDWRSSYNEQFF.

The chain combines TRBV28 with TRBJ1-1, with unresolved D. This CDR3 is built from 13 residues. V was cut by 1 base and J by 4 bases, with 7 bases left in between. CDR1 is MDHEN and CDR2 is SYDVKM in the germline V gene. CDR3 DNA sequence: TGTGCCAGCAGTTTATATTTAAGCACTGAAGCTTTCTTT. It is translated as CASSLYLSTEAFF.

This clonotype came up many times. The chain links TRBV4-3 to TRBJ2-1; TRBD2 might be the D (6 bases). The CDR3 runs to 17 residues. Germline-derived CDR1 and CDR2 are LGHNA and YSLEER. The ends were cut back, 0 bases at V and 3 bases at J, with 15 bases in the middle. The CDR3 nucleotides read TGCGCCAGCAGCCAAGAGGTTAGGACTACGAGCTACAATGAGCAGTTCTTC. The encoded protein is CASSQEVRTTSYNEQFF.

The chain joins TRBV2 to TRBJ2-7; 7 bases map to TRBD2. Matching the DNA end better, TRBJ2-5 makes the J call doubtful. CDR1 is SNHLY and CDR2 is FYNNEI in the germline V gene. The CDR3 runs 15 residues. CDR3 DNA: TGTGCCAGCAGCGGCGGGGGACTTGGGGGGGAGACCCAGTACTTC. Residues: CASSGGGLGGETQYF.

The rearrangement links TRBV27 to TRBJ2-3; the match to TRBD1 covers 7 bases. The germline V gene encodes CDR1 MNHEY and CDR2 SMNVEV (reference sequence). The V and J ends lost 5 bases and 0 bases, in that order; junction bases with no gene match: 5. The CDR3 extends over 15 amino acids. CDR3 in amino acids: CASSGGQDSTDTQYF. The CDR3 bases are TGTGCCAGCAGTGGCGGACAGGACAGCACAGATACGCAGTATTTT.

In its sample, this clonotype was seen many times. This chain connects TRBV4-1 to TRBJ2-7; TRBD2 matches 7 bases. Germline lookup yields CDR1 MGHRA and CDR2 YSYEKL. This CDR3 is built from 15 residues. V trimming: 1 base; J trimming: 1 base; junction bases outside the gene matches: 4. CDR3 loop: CASSQGAGFSYEQYF. The CDR3, as DNA: TGCGCCAGCAGCCAAGGAGCGGGATTTTCCTACGAGCAGTACTTC.

This clonotype was counted many times. This sequence joins TRBV27 and TRBJ2-5, with 9 positions matching TRBD1. Germline V gives CDR1 MNHEY, CDR2 SMNVEV (reference sequence). Trimming cost V 4 bases and J 6 bases; bases outside gene matches: 9. CDR3 length: 15 amino acids. CDR3 sequence reads: CASSSAGTGTKTQYF. The CDR3 DNA sequence: TGTGCCAGCAGTTCAGCCGGGACAGGGACAAAGACCCAGTACTTC.

This clonotype was found a few times. V gene TRBV20-1 combines with J gene TRBJ1-1; the D is unclear. Germline V gives CDR1 DFQATT, CDR2 SNEGSKA (reference sequence). The CDR3 has 14 residues. Trimming took off 0 bases at V and 3 bases at J, with 11 bases between the two ends. The CDR3 DNA follows: TGCAGTGCTAGAGAACCGGGGTTGGACACTGAAGCTTTCTTT. Protein product: CSAREPGLDTEAFF.

CDR3 sequence (DNA): TGTGCCAGCAGCCTTAACAAGGGCTCCTTAGCCTACACCTTC. Translation: CASSLNKGSLAYTF. This chain uses TRBV28 with TRBJ1-2; D is unresolved. V was shortened by 6 bases and J by 10 bases, with 21 bases between the two germline ends. The CDR3 contains 14 residues. Germline assignment: CDR1 MDHEN and CDR2 SYDVKM.

The V gene is TRBV5-1, the J gene TRBJ2-1, with TRBD2 matching 8 bases. The CDR3 is made up of 17 amino acids. Looked up from germline, CDR1 is SGHRS and CDR2 is YFSETQ. With 0 bases clipped from V and 8 bases from J, the junction kept 13 bases outside the gene matches. The CDR3 sequence is CASSLEPSRTSFYEQFF. In nucleotides, the CDR3 is TGCGCCAGCAGCTTGGAACCCTCAAGGACTAGCTTTTATGAGCAGTTCTTC.

The sample holds many counts of this clonotype. The chain couples TRBV7-2 to TRBJ2-1; D possibly corresponds to TRBD1 (5 bases). With 7 bases removed from V and 0 bases from J, the gap between germline ends came to 13 bases. This CDR3 comprises 15 residues. Germline CDR1 SGHTA, CDR2 FQGNSA. Written as DNA, the CDR3 is TGTGCCAGCACCCAGGGTACGAGCTCCTACAATGAGCAGTTCTTC. Translated: CASTQGTSSYNEQFF. The entire variable domain, with the rest obtained from reference TRBV7-2 and TRBJ2-1, is as follows: GAGVSQSPSNKVTEKGKDVELRCDPISGHTALYWYRQSLGQGLEFLIYFQGNSAPDKSGLPSDRFSAERTGGSVSTLTIQRTQQEDSAVYLCASTQGTSSYNEQFFGPGTRLTVL.

The gene calls are TRBV5-1 and TRBJ2-3, with 9 bases identical to TRBD2. J was trimmed by 2 bases and V by 4 bases; bases with no gene match: 5. The CDR3 runs to 15 residues. CDR1 and CDR2 from the germline V gene are SGHRS and YFSETQ. CDR3 bases: TGCGCCAGCAGCGTGCCTAGCGGGGACACAGATACGCAGTATTTT. This encodes CASSVPSGDTDTQYF.

This clonotype has a handful of counts. A much more abundant neighbour one base away suggests this may be a read error. The V call is TRBV6-6, the J call TRBJ1-4; D gene unclear. Germline loops: CDR1 MNHNY, CDR2 SVGAGI (reference sequence). There are 13 residues in the CDR3. The CDR3 region has the DNA TGTGCCATTGAGGATACCCATAATGAAAAACGGTTTTTT. It encodes CAIEDTHNEKRFF.

The V and J genes are TRBV7-2 and TRBJ2-1, with 10 bases matching TRBD2. Germline CDR1 SGHTA, CDR2 FQGNSA. The CDR3 sequence is 18 residues long. V lost 0 bases and J lost 6; bases outside the gene matches: 11. CDR3 residues: CASSLASGGLGGSNEQFF. The CDR3 nucleotides are TGTGCCAGCAGCTTAGCTAGCGGGGGGTTAGGGGGGAGCAATGAGCAGTTCTTC.

This clonotype was found a few times. The chain has TRBV5-6 and TRBJ2-2, with 7 bases that match TRBD2. With 0 bases clipped from V and 4 bases from J, the junction kept 6 bases outside the gene matches. The CDR3 contains 16 residues. The V gene's germline CDR1 is SGHDT and CDR2 YYEEEE. The DNA for the CDR3 is TGTGCCAGCAGCTTGGTAGGGACTATGATCACCGGGGAGCTGTTTTTT. Protein sequence: CASSLVGTMITGELFF.

This clonotype was recorded many times. The rearrangement uses TRBV5-6 and TRBJ2-1, with 11 bases matching TRBD2. CDR3 size: 16 residues. Germline V gene data show CDR1 as SGHDT and CDR2 as YYEEEE. The V segment lost 2 bases and the J segment 4 bases; nucleotides outside the gene matches: 5. CDR3 sequence: CASSFLGTSGYNEQFF. The CDR3 nucleotides read TGTGCCAGCAGCTTTCTCGGGACTAGCGGATACAATGAGCAGTTCTTC.

V gene TRBV4-3 combines with J gene TRBJ2-4; 7 bases map to TRBD2. The J call may be in error: the DNA end matches TRBJ2-7 better. Germline V gene data show CDR1 as LGHNA and CDR2 as YSLEER. There are 13 residues in the CDR3. This chain's CDR3 is CASSQGGGNEQYF. CDR3 sequence (DNA): TGCGCCAGCAGCCAAGGGGGAGGGAACGAGCAGTACTTC.

This clonotype was counted at least ten times. The chain couples TRBV7-6 to TRBJ1-2; perhaps TRBD1 as D (5 bases). Germline loops: CDR1 SGHVS, CDR2 FNYEAQ. CDR3 size: 15 residues. V was pared by 6 bases and J by 0 bases, with 14 bases between. The CDR3: CASSRADRANYGYTF. CDR3 nucleotide sequence: TGTGCCAGCAGTCGAGCTGACAGAGCTAACTATGGCTACACCTTC.

The V call is TRBV12-3 or TRBV12-4, the J call TRBJ1-5, with 7 bases fitting TRBD1. V lost 1 base to trimming and J lost 6 bases; unmatched junction nucleotides: 6. The CDR3 runs to 15 residues. CDR3 loop: CASSLDRGVSQPQHF. The CDR3 nucleotides read TGTGCCAGCAGTTTAGACAGGGGAGTATCTCAGCCCCAGCATTTT.

This clonotype was observed many times. V and J are TRBV4-1 and TRBJ2-7; D tentatively fits TRBD1 or TRBD2 (6 bases each). V was shortened by 3 bases and J by 4 bases, with 13 bases between the two germline ends. CDR3 length: 14 amino acids. Germline CDR1 is MGHRA and CDR2 is YSYEKL. DNA for the CDR3: TGCGCCAGCAGCCACGATTCGGGGGCTTACGAGCAGTACTTC. It translates to CASSHDSGAYEQYF.

The genes are TRBV7-2 and TRBJ1-2; 7 bases map to TRBD1. Germline-derived CDR1 and CDR2 are SGHTA and FQGNSA. V trimming: 6 bases; J trimming: 8 bases; junction bases outside the gene matches: 15. The CDR3 totals 15 residues. This chain's CDR3 is CASSRDRAITEGYTF. The DNA for the CDR3 is TGTGCCAGCAGTCGTGACAGGGCAATAACAGAAGGCTACACCTTC. The full variable domain, with the rest looked up from reference TRBV7-2 and TRBJ1-2, is GAGVSQSPSNKVTEKGKDVELRCDPISGHTALYWYRQSLGQGLEFLIYFQGNSAPDKSGLPSDRFSAERTGGSVSTLTIQRTQQEDSAVYLCASSRDRAITEGYTFGSGTRLTVV.

The CDR3 sequence: CASSPGGTNYEQYF. CDR3 bases: TGTGCCAGCAGCCCTGGGGGGACAAACTACGAGCAGTACTTC. The chain employs TRBV7-2 and TRBJ2-5; D is perhaps TRBD1 or TRBD2 (6 bases each). The J call is in doubt because the DNA end fits TRBJ2-7 better. The CDR3 totals 14 residues. CDR1 SGHTA and CDR2 FQGNSA come from the germline V gene.

There are many counts of this clonotype. This rearrangement joins TRBV3-1 to TRBJ2-7; D remains ambiguous. Germline lookup yields CDR1 LGHDT and CDR2 YNNKEL (reference sequence). Trimming took 5 bases from V and 4 from J, leaving 9 bases between them. CDR3 length equals 12 residues. CDR3 region: CASSETLYEQYF. In DNA form, the CDR3 reads TGTGCCAGCAGCGAGACACTTTACGAGCAGTACTTC.

This clonotype was seen a few times. This rearrangement joins TRBV27 to TRBJ2-2; D remains unclear. The germline gives CDR1 MNHEY, CDR2 SMNVEV (reference sequence). V lost 6 bases and J lost 6, with 11 bases in between. The CDR3 extends over 13 amino acids. The CDR3 reads CASREHSAGELFF. As DNA, the CDR3 is TGTGCCAGCAGGGAACACAGCGCCGGGGAGCTGTTTTTT.

The V call is TRBV7-9, the J call TRBJ1-1; a possible D gene is TRBD1 (6 bases). Germline CDR1 is SEHNR and CDR2 is FQNEAQ (reference sequence). There are 14 residues in the CDR3. Deletions cut 1 base from V and 6 bases from J, with 12 bases between. CDR3 protein: CASSLEQGRAEAFF. The CDR3 region has the DNA TGTGCCAGCAGCTTAGAACAGGGAAGGGCTGAAGCTTTCTTT.